A single sample is the source of the 31 T cell receptor beta chains below, sequenced in a study of blood T cells in healthy people across ages. Using a J-beta primer mix together with a sample-barcoded 5' primer, a second PCR was run for 7 to 11 cycles. In TCRdb, the 5' RACE reads were re-called with MiXCR into one record per CDR3 protein. The repertoire holds approximately 320,000 distinct CDR3 sequences, with 25% to 30% as singletons. Sample: blood. The receptors were gathered from a woman aged 70-85 years in good health.

This clonotype has ten or more counts. The chain couples TRBV11-2 to TRBJ2-7; tentative D call: TRBD2 (6 bases). The CDR3 covers 15 residues. V dropped 1 base and J dropped 0 bases, with 10 bases sitting between them. The V gene's germline CDR1 is SGHAT and CDR2 FQNNGV. In DNA form, the CDR3 reads TGTGCCAGCAGCTTAGGGAGGGACCACTCCTACGAGCAGTACTTC. Translating gives CASSLGRDHSYEQYF.

There are a few counts of this clonotype. V usage is TRBV6-2 or TRBV6-3 and J usage is TRBJ1-1, with a tentative D call TRBD1 (6 bases). Germline CDR1 MNHEY, CDR2 SVGEGT. V lost 6 bases, J lost 3 bases, and 11 bases lay in between. The length of the CDR3 is 13 residues. The CDR3 is CASRLQGYTEAFF. The CDR3 DNA reads TGTGCCAGCAGATTACAGGGATACACTGAAGCTTTCTTT.

This clonotype was seen more than once but under ten times. The CDR3 sequence: CASSDSGRGGREQFF. As DNA, the CDR3 is TGCGCCAGCAGCGATAGCGGGAGGGGAGGTCGAGAGCAGTTCTTC. This chain uses TRBV5-1 with TRBJ2-1; 11 bases are shared with TRBD2. V gave up 4 bases and J gave up 10 bases; unmatched junction bases: 10. The CDR3 length is 15 residues. Per the germline V gene, CDR1 is SGHRS and CDR2 is YFSETQ.

The chain joins TRBV5-5 to TRBJ1-2, with D possibly TRBD1 on 6 matching bases. The germline V and J ends were trimmed by 0 bases and 8 bases, with 14 bases remaining between them. The CDR3 is 14 residues long. Germline V gives CDR1 SGHKS, CDR2 YYEKEE (reference sequence). The CDR3 DNA reads TGTGCCAGCAGCTTGGTAGGCGCAGGGGAAGGCTACACCTTC. Protein product: CASSLVGAGEGYTF.

The chain has TRBV10-3 and TRBJ2-1; D might be TRBD1 (6 bases). This CDR3 contains 14 residues. The ends were cut back, 6 bases at V and 3 bases at J, with 12 bases in the middle. CDR1 ENHRY and CDR2 SYGVKD come from the germline V gene. This chain's CDR3 is CAISGDTVYNEQFF. DNA for the CDR3: TGTGCCATCAGCGGGGACACTGTCTACAATGAGCAGTTCTTC.

This sequence joins TRBV6-2 or TRBV6-3 and TRBJ2-5; D remains ambiguous. The J call may be incorrect, as the DNA end agrees better with TRBJ2-1. There are 14 residues in the CDR3. CDR1 is MNHEY and CDR2 is SVGEGT in the germline V gene. The CDR3 sequence is CASSEARFDPEQFF. The DNA for the CDR3 is TGTGCCAGCAGTGAGGCTAGATTCGATCCTGAGCAGTTCTTC.

The chain links TRBV12-3 or TRBV12-4 to TRBJ2-5, with TRBD2 matching over 7 bases. The J call may be incorrect, as the DNA end agrees better with TRBJ2-1. The CDR3 length is 15 residues. Here the CDR3 reads CASTPPGLKGLKQFF. The DNA of the CDR3 is TGTGCCAGCACCCCACCGGGACTAAAGGGACTAAAGCAGTTCTTC.

In its sample, this clonotype was seen a few times. The chain carries TRBV28 and TRBJ2-4; 7 nucleotides match TRBD1. V trimming: 6 bases; J trimming: 7 bases; junction bases outside the gene matches: 9. The CDR3 runs to 14 residues. CDR1 is MDHEN and CDR2 is SYDVKM in the germline V gene. The CDR3 sequence is CASSPSSQGNIQYF. CDR3 nucleotide sequence: TGTGCCAGCAGCCCCTCCTCACAGGGGAACATTCAGTACTTC.

This chain uses TRBV5-1 with TRBJ2-6; unclear D gene. In germline, CDR1 is SGHRS, CDR2 YFSETQ. The CDR3 spans 15 residues. The V gene lost 3 bases and the J gene lost 2 bases, with 9 bases spanning the gap. CDR3 sequence (DNA): TGCGCCAGCAGCTCACCCGACCCTGGGGCCAACGTCCTGACTTTC. This translates into CASSSPDPGANVLTF. The full variable domain, its missing parts supplied by reference TRBV5-1 and TRBJ2-6, is KAGVTQTPRYLIKTRGQQVTLSCSPISGHRSVSWYQQTPGQGLQFLFEYFSETQRNKGNFPGRFSGRQFSNSRSEMNVSTLELGDSALYLCASSSPDPGANVLTFGAGSRLTVL.

This clonotype came up many times. The CDR3 region has the DNA TGCAGTGCTAGGACAGTGAACACTGAAGCTTTCTTT. Amino acid sequence: CSARTVNTEAFF. V is TRBV20-1 and J is TRBJ1-1, with D tentatively TRBD1 (5 bases). This CDR3 has 12 amino acids. CDR1 is DFQATT and CDR2 is SNEGSKA in the germline V gene (reference sequence). V was trimmed by 3 bases and J by 0 bases, leaving 5 bases between them.

The chain links TRBV7-2 to TRBJ2-3, with TRBD2 identical over 8 bases. The CDR3 extends over 15 amino acids. J lost 9 bases, V lost 2 bases, and 10 bases had no gene match. Germline lookup yields CDR1 SGHTA and CDR2 FQGNSA. In nucleotides, the CDR3 is TGTGCCAGCAGCTTACGGCGGGCGGGAGGAGACACGCAGTATTTT. It codes for CASSLRRAGGDTQYF.

This clonotype was counted only a few times. The chain employs TRBV15 and TRBJ1-1, with a tentative D call TRBD1 (5 bases). The CDR3 is made up of 12 amino acids. Trimming shortened V by 5 bases and J by 4 bases, and 8 bases separated the two germline ends. Per the germline V gene, CDR1 is LNHNV and CDR2 is YYDKDF (reference sequence). The CDR3 bases are TGTGCCACCAGCTTCGGGGCCACTGAAGCTTTCTTT. Protein: CATSFGATEAFF.

This clonotype came up many times. The chain recombines TRBV5-1 with TRBJ1-1; 10 bases agree with TRBD1. CDR3 size: 15 residues. Germline CDR1 reads SGHRS; CDR2 reads YFSETQ. Losses at the gene ends were 5 bases for V and 5 bases for J; bases not matched to a gene: 9. CDR3 DNA: TGCGCCAGCAGACCCGGGACAGGGGTACGGACTGAAGCTTTCTTT. As protein: CASRPGTGVRTEAFF.

The gene calls are TRBV15 and TRBJ2-5; tentative D call: TRBD1 (5 bases). Germline V gives CDR1 LNHNV, CDR2 YYDKDF (reference sequence). The CDR3 has 16 residues. V lost 7 bases and J 2 bases, leaving 20 bases between the germline ends. The CDR3 bases are TGTGCCACCACCCAAAAAGGGGTGGCGGATCAAGAGACCCAGTACTTC. The encoded protein is CATTQKGVADQETQYF.

This clonotype was seen more than once but under ten times. The chain recombines TRBV7-2 with TRBJ2-5; TRBD2 matches 7 bases. The CDR3 is 15 residues long. Germline V CDR1 and CDR2: SGHTA, FQGNSA. V lost 7 bases and J lost 2; bases outside the gene matches: 10. For the CDR3, the DNA is TGTGCCAGCACTCGGCGCGGGAGCGGGCAAGAGACCCAGTACTTC. This codes for CASTRRGSGQETQYF.

This clonotype was observed a handful of times. This chain links TRBV18 with TRBJ2-4; TRBD2 is a possible D gene (5 bases). The CDR3 runs 15 residues. Trimming removed 1 base from V and 6 bases from J, with 13 bases in between. CDR1 is KGHSH and CDR2 is LQKENI in the germline V gene. The CDR3 DNA sequence: TGTGCCAGCTCACCACGTCAAAGTAGCGCAAACATTCAGTACTTC. This gives the protein CASSPRQSSANIQYF. The variable domain in full, completed from reference TRBV18 and TRBJ2-4, reads NAGVMQNPRHLVRRRGQEARLRCSPMKGHSHVYWYRQLPEEGLKFMVYLQKENIIDESGMPKERFSAEFPKEGPSILRIQQVVRGDSAAYFCASSPRQSSANIQYFGAGTRLSVL.

The rearrangement links TRBV29-1 to TRBJ2-3; 13 bases line up with TRBD2. After removal of 3 bases from V and 6 bases from J, the junction contained 9 bases not matched to a gene. From germline, CDR1 is SQVTM and CDR2 ANQGSEA. The CDR3 length is 16 residues. The CDR3 DNA reads as TGCAGCGTTGACATTGTGACTAGCGGGAGGACGGATACGCAGTATTTT. Its protein product is CSVDIVTSGRTDTQYF.

The V and J genes are TRBV28 and TRBJ2-3; the D gene is possibly TRBD1 (5 bases). Looked up from germline, CDR1 is MDHEN and CDR2 is SYDVKM. Trimming shortened V by 4 bases and J by 1 base, and 12 bases separated the two germline ends. This CDR3 is built from 15 residues. The CDR3 reads CASSSRQLRTDTQYF. DNA for the CDR3: TGTGCCAGCAGTTCCCGACAGCTTCGCACAGATACGCAGTATTTT.

This sequence joins TRBV29-1 and TRBJ1-5; D not certain. The V end was cut by 4 bases, the J end by 6 bases, with 10 bases between. The CDR3 extends over 12 amino acids. Germline values: CDR1 SQVTM, CDR2 ANQGSEA. In DNA, the CDR3 is TGCAGCGTTGGGGAAGTGGTTCAGCCCCAGCATTTT. It translates to CSVGEVVQPQHF.

The chain links TRBV12-3 or TRBV12-4 to TRBJ2-5; possible D gene TRBD2, 6 bases. The DNA end lines up better with TRBJ2-1; the J call may be wrong. This CDR3 region has 14 residues. CDR3 amino acids: CASSPGGRYNEQFF. The CDR3 nucleotides read TGTGCCAGCAGTCCCGGGGGTCGATACAATGAGCAGTTCTTC.

The gene calls are TRBV6-1 and TRBJ2-4; no clear D gene. Per the germline V gene, CDR1 is MNHNS and CDR2 is SASEGT. This CDR3 contains 14 residues. V lost 4 bases, J lost 2 bases, and 9 bases lay in between. Here the CDR3 DNA reads TGTGCCAGCAGTGGCGGCTCGCCCAAAAACATTCAGTACTTC. This encodes CASSGGSPKNIQYF.

This clonotype showed up just a few times. J is TRBJ2-5 and V is TRBV7-8; possibly TRBD2 for D (7 bases). Looked up from germline, CDR1 is SGHVS and CDR2 is FQNEAQ. This CDR3 has 15 residues. Between the trimmed V and J ends, which lost 10 bases and 4 bases, there was a span of 22 bases. This chain's CDR3 is CATGGPNVPRETQYF. CDR3 bases: TGTGCCACCGGGGGGCCGAACGTACCGAGAGAGACCCAGTACTTC.

This clonotype was observed a few times. The chain couples TRBV25-1 to TRBJ2-3, with D perhaps matching TRBD1 (5 bases). Germline-derived CDR1 and CDR2 are MGHDK and SYGVNS. The CDR3 totals 14 residues. Trimming left V 4 bases short and J 3 bases short, with 11 bases between. The CDR3 nucleotides read TGTGCCAGCAGTGGTGGAAACAGGACAGATACGCAGTATTTT. Its protein product is CASSGGNRTDTQYF.

The chain couples TRBV9 to TRBJ2-1; TRBD2 matches at 14 bases. CDR1 is SGDLS, CDR2 YYNGEE, per germline. This CDR3 is 15 amino acids long. J gave up 8 bases and V 3 bases, and 4 bases lay outside the gene matches. The CDR3 DNA follows: TGTGCCAGCAGCGGCGGGACTAGCGGGAGATATGAGCAGTTCTTC. Its translation: CASSGGTSGRYEQFF.

The chain couples TRBV28 to TRBJ1-5, with 7 bases aligning to TRBD1. CDR3 length equals 18 residues. Trimming at V came to 0 bases and at J to 7 bases, leaving 15 bases not matched to a gene. Germline V gene lookup returns CDR1 MDHEN and CDR2 SYDVKM. This chain's CDR3 is CASSLWPPAGRGQQPQHF. DNA of the CDR3: TGTGCCAGCAGTTTATGGCCCCCCGCGGGAAGGGGGCAACAGCCCCAGCATTTT. Variable domain in full (rest from reference TRBV28 and TRBJ1-5): DVKVTQSSRYLVKRTGEKVFLECVQDMDHENMFWYRQDPGLGLRLIYFSYDVKMKEKGDIPEGYSVSREKKERFSLILESASTNQTSMYLCASSLWPPAGRGQQPQHFGDGTRLSIL.

By sample fraction, this clonotype is medium-sized. This chain connects TRBV29-1 to TRBJ1-2; D not resolved. Trimming removed 7 bases at V and 6 bases at J, with 15 bases between. Germline V CDR1 and CDR2: SQVTM, ANQGSEA. This CDR3 contains 12 residues. The CDR3 sequence: CSEMQVADGYTF. The CDR3 bases are TGCAGCGAAATGCAGGTTGCGGATGGCTACACCTTC.

The V and J genes are TRBV21-1 and TRBJ2-7; the table's D call of TRBD1 was not tested on the DNA. TRBJ2-5 matches the DNA end more closely, so the J call is doubtful. TRBV21-1 represents a pseudogene. This CDR3 has 13 residues. The chain's CDR3 is CASSTQGAETQYF. CDR3 DNA: TGTGCCAGCAGCACACAGGGGGCGGAGACCCAGTACTTC.

This clonotype came up a few times. This chain connects TRBV7-2 to TRBJ1-4; 7 nucleotides line up with TRBD1. V shed 6 bases, J shed 3 bases, and the junction held 4 bases outside the gene matches. In germline, CDR1 is SGHTA, CDR2 FQGNSA. The length of the CDR3 is 14 residues. The DNA for the CDR3 is TGTGCCAGCAGGTCGGGACAGCCTAATGAAAAACTGTTTTTT. As protein: CASRSGQPNEKLFF. Full variable domain (rest looked up from reference TRBV7-2 and TRBJ1-4): GAGVSQSPSNKVTEKGKDVELRCDPISGHTALYWYRQSLGQGLEFLIYFQGNSAPDKSGLPSDRFSAERTGGSVSTLTIQRTQQEDSAVYLCASRSGQPNEKLFFGSGTQLSVL.

V is TRBV20-1 and J is TRBJ1-2; the D is unclear. This CDR3 has 13 residues. The ends were cut back, 5 bases at V and 2 bases at J, with 12 bases in the middle. Germline CDR1 is DFQATT and CDR2 is SNEGSKA (reference sequence). In DNA form, the CDR3 reads TGCAGTGCTTCCGAACTAGAGAACTATGGCTACACCTTC. This encodes CSASELENYGYTF.

Regarding this clonotype: The CDR3 carries no conserved terminal phenylalanine or tryptophan, so it likely arises from a read error. The gene calls are TRBV5-6 and TRBJ1-2; 7 bases fit TRBD1. Germline V gene lookup returns CDR1 SGHDT and CDR2 YYEEEE. With V trimmed by 4 bases and J by 4 bases, 19 bases remained unmatched. The CDR3 has 18 amino acids. CDR3 sequence (DNA): TGTGCCAGCAGCCCTCCGCCGGGACGACAGGGCCCTAGCTATGGCTACACCCTC. Encoded protein: CASSPPPGRQGPSYGYTL.

This clonotype was observed a handful of times. The chain uses TRBV6-1 and TRBJ2-3; 10 bases are a match to TRBD2. Germline assignment: CDR1 MNHNS and CDR2 SASEGT. V was clipped by 5 bases and J by 2 bases; unmatched bases: 10. CDR3 length: 17 residues. The CDR3 here is CASSPASSGRLTDTQYF. The DNA of the CDR3 is TGTGCCAGCAGTCCAGCCTCTAGCGGGAGACTCACAGATACGCAGTATTTT.